One sample yielded the 13 T cell receptor beta chains listed below, sequenced in a study of blood T cell repertoires in COVID-19. Profiling relied on immunoSEQ multiplex PCR, and the TCRdb table lists in-frame clones only, not all of them. The sample has approximately 310,000 clones, roughly 89% seen once; the top ten hold approximately 5.2%. The sample comprised PBMCs or T cells enriched from blood (not recorded which). The receptors were gathered from a man in his sixties who had recovered from COVID-19.

This rearrangement joins TRBV9 to TRBJ2-5, with 9 bases aligning to TRBD2. CDR1 SGDLS and CDR2 YYNGEE come from the germline V gene. The CDR3 covers 16 residues. The V gene end was trimmed by 4 bases and the J gene end by 4 bases; junction bases not matched to a gene: 11. CDR3 bases: TGTGCCAGCAGCACCCTGGGCGGGAGGGTAGGAGAGACCCAGTACTTC. It translates to CASSTLGGRVGETQYF.

The chain links TRBV5-5 to TRBJ2-5; tentative D call: TRBD1 (5 bases). Trimming took 3 bases from V and 1 from J, leaving 16 bases between them. Germline V gene data show CDR1 as SGHKS and CDR2 as YYEKEE (reference sequence). The CDR3 loop spans 16 amino acids. The CDR3 DNA sequence: TGTGCCAGCAGCTCAATTCGTGGGGCCCTCCAAGAGACCCAGTACTTC. Protein: CASSSIRGALQETQYF. The full variable domain, completed using reference TRBV5-5 and TRBJ2-5, is DAGVTQSPTHLIKTRGQQVTLRCSPISGHKSVSWYQQVLGQGPQFIFQYYEKEERGRGNFPDRFSARQFPNYSSELNVNALLLGDSALYLCASSSIRGALQETQYFGPGTRLLVL.

The rearrangement uses TRBV7-9 and TRBJ1-2; D might be TRBD1 (6 bases). The germline V gene has CDR1 SEHNR and CDR2 FQNEAQ (reference sequence). Trimming shortened V by 7 bases and J by 2 bases, and 20 bases separated the two germline ends. This CDR3 is built from 16 residues. The CDR3, as DNA: TGTGCCAGCACCTTCGGGGGGGGCAGAGCGAACTATGGCTACACCTTC. Translation: CASTFGGGRANYGYTF.

The chain couples TRBV7-9 to TRBJ2-1; perhaps TRBD1 as D (6 bases). Trimming shortened V by 2 bases and J by 6 bases, and 14 bases separated the two germline ends. This CDR3 spans 15 amino acids. Germline-derived CDR1 and CDR2 are SEHNR and FQNEAQ (reference sequence). The CDR3 region has the DNA TGTGCCAGCAGCTTACTCACAGGGTTCACCAATGAGCAGTTCTTC. It encodes CASSLLTGFTNEQFF.

This chain connects TRBV18 to TRBJ2-5; 7 nucleotides match TRBD1. Germline loops: CDR1 KGHSH, CDR2 LQKENI. This CDR3 has 13 amino acids. The J segment lost 4 bases and the V segment lost 5 bases, leaving 4 bases of the junction unmatched. The CDR3 spells CASSSRQGETQYF. For the CDR3, the DNA is TGTGCCAGCTCATCCCGACAGGGAGAGACCCAGTACTTC.

The V and J genes are TRBV7-3 and TRBJ2-1, with unresolved D. Trimming shortened V by 3 bases and J by 2 bases, and 8 bases separated the two germline ends. The CDR3 extends over 14 amino acids. The V gene's germline CDR1 is SGHTA and CDR2 FQGTGA. The CDR3 protein is CASSLAGTYNEQFF. In DNA, the CDR3 is TGTGCCAGCAGCTTGGCAGGTACCTACAATGAGCAGTTCTTC.

The chain combines TRBV19 with TRBJ2-1, with TRBD1 as a possible D gene (6 bases). Trimming pared 3 bases from V and 7 bases from J, leaving 10 bases between. CDR1 LNHDA and CDR2 SQIVND come from the germline V gene (reference sequence). The CDR3 spans 13 residues. CDR3 sequence (DNA): TGTGCCAGTAGTATTATGAGGGGGAATGAGCAGTTCTTC. Encoded protein: CASSIMRGNEQFF.

The rearrangement joins TRBV4-1 to TRBJ2-1; 9 bases are shared with TRBD2. The V gene end was trimmed by 1 base and the J gene end by 0 bases; junction bases not matched to a gene: 7. The germline gives CDR1 MGHRA, CDR2 YSYEKL. This CDR3 comprises 18 residues. This chain's CDR3 is CASSQVEGSGSSYNEQFF. CDR3 nucleotide sequence: TGCGCCAGCAGCCAAGTGGAAGGTAGCGGGAGCTCCTACAATGAGCAGTTCTTC.

In nucleotides, the CDR3 is TGTGCCAGCAGCGTCGACAGGAGCAATCAGCCCCAGCATTTT. This gives the protein CASSVDRSNQPQHF. This chain joins TRBV9 and TRBJ1-5; tentative D call: TRBD1 (6 bases). Trimming removed 2 bases at V and 1 base at J, with 7 bases between. CDR1 is SGDLS and CDR2 is YYNGEE in the germline V gene. The CDR3 sequence is 14 residues long. The full variable domain, completed using reference TRBV9 and TRBJ1-5, is DSGVTQTPKHLITATGQRVTLRCSPRSGDLSVYWYQQSLDQGLQFLIQYYNGEERAKGNILERFSAQQFPDLHSELNLSSLELGDSALYFCASSVDRSNQPQHFGDGTRLSIL.

V usage is TRBV9 and J usage is TRBJ1-5, with D perhaps TRBD1 (6 bases). The CDR3 spans 14 residues. Germline CDR1 SGDLS, CDR2 YYNGEE. V lost 0 bases, J lost 5 bases, and 9 bases lay in between. The CDR3 DNA sequence: TGTGCCAGCAGCGTAGAGGGACACTATCAGCCCCAGCATTTT. Translation gives CASSVEGHYQPQHF. The variable domain in full, completed from reference TRBV9 and TRBJ1-5, reads DSGVTQTPKHLITATGQRVTLRCSPRSGDLSVYWYQQSLDQGLQFLIQYYNGEERAKGNILERFSAQQFPDLHSELNLSSLELGDSALYFCASSVEGHYQPQHFGDGTRLSIL.

This clone occurred a few times. The chain has TRBV7-2 and TRBJ2-5; 10 nucleotides match TRBD2. The CDR3 has 14 amino acids. J was trimmed by 6 bases and V by 5 bases; bases with no gene match: 6. The germline CDR1 and CDR2 sequences are SGHTA and FQGNSA. The CDR3 here is CASSASGSLKTQYF. CDR3 nucleotides: TGTGCCAGCAGCGCTAGCGGGAGTTTAAAGACCCAGTACTTC.

DNA for the CDR3: TGTGCCAGCAGCCAAGTCCCCGCAGGCCTTACTGAAGCTTTCTTT. It is translated as CASSQVPAGLTEAFF. The rearrangement uses TRBV3-1 (or the pseudogene TRBV3-2) and TRBJ1-1, with D unclear. Germline V gives CDR1 LGHDT, CDR2 YNNKEL (reference sequence). This CDR3 spans 15 amino acids. V lost 1 base, J lost 5 bases, and 14 bases lay in between.

This chain uses TRBV19 with TRBJ2-1, with 9 positions matching TRBD2. J gave up 8 bases and V 6 bases, and 8 bases lay outside the gene matches. This CDR3 is 14 amino acids long. CDR1 and CDR2 from the germline V gene are LNHDA and SQIVND (reference sequence). The CDR3 sequence is CASRRGLASDEQFF. The CDR3 bases are TGTGCCAGTAGACGTGGACTAGCGAGTGATGAGCAGTTCTTC.